Reported below is one T cell receptor beta chain. This sample was taken from a study of preoperative IRX-2 immunotherapy in early breast cancer. The protocol was immunoSEQ multiplex PCR, while the TCRdb copy is restricted to in-frame clones and leaves out a portion. The sample consists of roughly 30,000 clones, over 65% of them appearing once. Germline CDR1 is MNHGY and CDR2 is SAAAGT. The CDR3 has 12 residues. Deletions cut 10 bases from V and 0 bases from J, with 9 bases between. The treatment here: preoperative locoregional IRX-2 cytokine immunotherapy. The material was obtained from a patient treated with IRX-2 immunotherapy. This chain links TRBV6-8 with TRBJ1-1; D not resolved. This clonotype was sampled from a human donor with breast cancer. CDR3 coding DNA: TGTGCCATTTCCGACATGAACACTGAAGCTTTCTTT. Translated, it gives CAISDMNTEAFF.